The 9 T cell receptor beta chains presented below share a single source sample, sequenced in a study of beta chain features in type 1 diabetes. TCRB transcripts that were expressed got sequenced, as all of the isolated RNA had been reverse transcribed. The table came from immunoSEQ multiplex PCR; TCRdb's copy has only in-frame clones and leaves some out. Of some 99,000 clones in the sample, 40% are singletons; the top ten hold 0.065%. What was sequenced was stem cell memory CD4+ T cells from blood. These receptor sequences come from a woman between 18 and 29 years old in good health.

This chain uses TRBV14 with TRBJ2-5, with a possible D match to TRBD1 (5 bases). There are 16 residues in the CDR3. Germline CDR1 reads SGHDN; CDR2 reads FVKESK. Trimming removed 0 bases from V and 5 bases from J, with 16 bases in between. The DNA for the CDR3 is TGTGCCAGCAGCCAAGAAGGAAGGGGTCGACGGGAGACCCAGTACTTC. It translates to CASSQEGRGRRETQYF.

This clone came up a few times. J is TRBJ1-5 and V is TRBV2; 9 nucleotides line up with TRBD1. CDR3 length equals 16 residues. J lost 4 bases, V lost 4 bases, and 8 bases had no gene match. Germline values: CDR1 SNHLY, CDR2 FYNNEI. DNA of the CDR3: TGTGCCAGCAGTGGCCGAGGACAGGGGTGGAATCAGCCCCAGCATTTT. It specifies CASSGRGQGWNQPQHF. Complete variable domain (other parts from reference TRBV2 and TRBJ1-5): EPEVTQTPSHQVTQMGQEVILRCVPISNHLYFYWYRQILGQKVEFLVSFYNNEISEKSEIFDDQFSVERPDGSNFTLKIRSTKLEDSAMYFCASSGRGQGWNQPQHFGDGTRLSIL.

This sequence joins TRBV5-1 and TRBJ1-1; 7 nucleotides line up with TRBD1. The V segment lost 4 bases and the J segment 5 bases; nucleotides outside the gene matches: 17. The CDR3 totals 17 residues. Germline loops: CDR1 SGHRS, CDR2 YFSETQ. The CDR3, as DNA: TGCGCCAGCAGCACAAAAAGACAGGGACGGTTCCGAACTGAAGCTTTCTTT. Translation gives CASSTKRQGRFRTEAFF. Drawing the rest from reference TRBV5-1 and TRBJ1-1, the complete variable domain is KAGVTQTPRYLIKTRGQQVTLSCSPISGHRSVSWYQQTPGQGLQFLFEYFSETQRNKGNFPGRFSGRQFSNSRSEMNVSTLELGDSALYLCASSTKRQGRFRTEAFFGQGTRLTVV.

The rearrangement links TRBV5-6 to TRBJ1-5; possible D gene TRBD1, 5 bases. The ends were cut back, 3 bases at V and 6 bases at J, with 10 bases in the middle. This CDR3 is built from 13 residues. CDR1 and CDR2 from the germline V gene are SGHDT and YYEEEE. The DNA for the CDR3 is TGTGCCAGCAGCTACAGGAATTTTCAGCCCCAGCATTTT. It yields the protein CASSYRNFQPQHF. The whole variable domain, remainder taken from reference TRBV5-6 and TRBJ1-5, is DAGVTQSPTHLIKTRGQQVTLRCSPKSGHDTVSWYQQALGQGPQFIFQYYEEEERQRGNFPDRFSGHQFPNYSSELNVNALLLGDSALYLCASSYRNFQPQHFGDGTRLSIL.

V is TRBV7-2 and J is TRBJ1-1; no clear D. CDR1 is SGHTA, CDR2 FQGNSA, per germline. Trimming removed 5 bases from V and 0 bases from J, with 7 bases in between. CDR3 size: 13 residues. The CDR3: CASSPGMNTEAFF. The CDR3 nucleotides are TGTGCCAGCAGCCCAGGCATGAACACTGAAGCTTTCTTT.

V gene TRBV20-1 combines with J gene TRBJ1-1; D remains unclear. The V gene's germline CDR1 is DFQATT and CDR2 SNEGSKA (reference sequence). Trimming pared 6 bases from V and 1 base from J, leaving 6 bases between. The CDR3 loop spans 11 amino acids. The CDR3 here is CSALRNTEAFF. As DNA, the CDR3 is TGCAGTGCCCTAAGGAACACTGAAGCTTTCTTT.

This clone appeared a few times. V and J are TRBV27 and TRBJ2-7; 11 nucleotides agree with TRBD2. CDR3 length equals 13 residues. The ends lost 6 bases at V and 6 bases at J; junction bases unmatched: 4. Germline V gene lookup returns CDR1 MNHEY and CDR2 SMNVEV (reference sequence). The CDR3 coding sequence is TGTGCCAGCAGCCTAACTAGCGGGAGCGAGCAGTACTTC. It yields the protein CASSLTSGSEQYF.

This chain uses TRBV4-2 with TRBJ2-5, with D perhaps matching TRBD2 (6 bases). There are 14 residues in the CDR3. Germline V gene sequence: CDR1 LGHNA, CDR2 YNFKEQ. The V end lost 3 bases, the J end lost 7 bases, and 15 bases lay between the germline ends. The CDR3 DNA sequence: TGTGCCAGCAGCCAGGGAAGCGTGGGGGGGACCCAGTACTTC. It translates to CASSQGSVGGTQYF.

V gene TRBV19 combines with J gene TRBJ2-7, with 8 nucleotides matching TRBD2. The germline V gene has CDR1 LNHDA and CDR2 SQIVND (reference sequence). The CDR3 consists of 14 residues. V was pared by 3 bases and J by 5 bases, with 6 bases of the junction left unmatched. The chain's CDR3 is CASSIGRGGHEQYF. The DNA for the CDR3 is TGTGCCAGTAGTATCGGGAGGGGGGGACACGAGCAGTACTTC.